This TCR beta chain is drawn from a study of beta chain features in type 1 diabetes. About the research overall: Patients looked much like healthy donors when it came to age, gender and cell yields. Findings and caveats of the study: There were fewer insertions and more deletions at the VDJ junctions of type 1 diabetes patients.

Expressed TCRB transcripts were sequenced, since all the RNA that had been isolated was reverse transcribed. Generated by immunoSEQ multiplex PCR, the TCRdb table keeps only in-frame clones and is missing some. The repertoire holds 150,000 to 200,000 clones, with approximately 8.4% as singletons. The length of the CDR3 is 13 residues. Germline V gene lookup returns CDR1 SGDLS and CDR2 YYNGEE. Trimming cost V 4 bases and J 9 bases, with 16 bases left between them. Of note for this clone: The target antigen is unknown.

Every participating donor gave one draw, a heparinised blood sample averaging about 110 mL. The chain is built from TRBV9 and TRBJ1-2, with D perhaps TRBD1 (5 bases). The sequence came from a woman under 30 in good health. Source material: central memory CD4+ T cells from blood. The CDR3 spells CASSTLGGISYTF. CDR3 nucleotides: TGTGCCAGCAGCACCCTGGGGGGGATTAGCTACACCTTC.